One sample yielded the 7 T cell receptor beta chains listed below, sequenced in a study of T cell responses to AZD1222 COVID-19 vaccine. Sequencing used immunoSEQ multiplex PCR; TCRdb keeps in-frame clones, though not all of them. The repertoire holds 65,000 to 75,000 clones, with over 70% as singletons. The sample in question was peripheral blood, obtained 28 days after the second AZD1222 dose. These receptors were collected from an adult who received the AZD1222 COVID-19 vaccine.

V usage is TRBV18 and J usage is TRBJ1-2; TRBD1 agrees at 8 bases. This CDR3 has 14 amino acids. Germline V gives CDR1 KGHSH, CDR2 LQKENI. J lost 6 bases, V lost 2 bases, and 5 bases had no gene match. CDR3 nucleotide sequence: TGTGCCAGCTCACCAGGTGCAGGGGGCAATGGCTACACCTTC. Amino acids: CASSPGAGGNGYTF.

The chain recombines TRBV13 with TRBJ2-7, with 8 bases lining up with TRBD1. V dropped 10 bases and J dropped 0; count of bases not matched to a gene: 5. Germline V gene lookup returns CDR1 PRHDT and CDR2 FYEKMQ (reference sequence). The CDR3 is made up of 13 amino acids. For the CDR3, the DNA is TGTGCCACCAGACAGGGGAGCTCCTACGAGCAGTACTTC. This encodes CATRQGSSYEQYF.

The V call is TRBV6-5, the J call TRBJ1-2; D is unresolved. V lost 0 bases, J lost 8 bases, and 13 bases lay in between. This CDR3 has 14 amino acids. Germline CDR1 and CDR2: MNHEY and SVGAGI. The CDR3 nucleotides are TGTGCCAGCAGTTACTCGAACGGGGTCAGGGGCTACACCTTC. The encoded protein is CASSYSNGVRGYTF.

The DNA for the CDR3 is TGCGCCAGCAGCTTGGGTCAGCGGGGGGATACGCAGTATTTT. This gives the protein CASSLGQRGDTQYF. The genes are TRBV5-1 and TRBJ2-3, with TRBD2 matching 8 bases. Germline V lookup: CDR1 SGHRS, CDR2 YFSETQ. The CDR3 is 14 amino acids. With V trimmed by 0 bases and J by 6 bases, 3 bases remained unmatched.

This rearrangement joins TRBV2 to TRBJ2-2, with D perhaps being TRBD1 or TRBD2 (5 bases each). The germline V and J ends were trimmed by 2 bases and 3 bases, with 10 bases remaining between them. The germline gives CDR1 SNHLY, CDR2 FYNNEI. The CDR3 consists of 15 residues. CDR3 nucleotide sequence: TGTGCCAGCAGTGAATCCGGGACCTACACCGGGGAGCTGTTTTTT. Translated: CASSESGTYTGELFF.

The V and J genes are TRBV25-1 and TRBJ2-5; 10 nucleotides line up with TRBD1. Trimming cost V 9 bases and J 1 base; bases outside gene matches: 5. Germline-derived CDR1 and CDR2 are MGHDK and SYGVNS. The CDR3 is 14 residues long. This CDR3 reads CASRTGGLQETQYF. The CDR3 DNA reads as TGTGCCAGTAGGACAGGGGGACTCCAAGAGACCCAGTACTTC.

The rearrangement uses TRBV2 and TRBJ1-2; perhaps TRBD1 as D (6 bases). There are 13 residues in the CDR3. Germline values: CDR1 SNHLY, CDR2 FYNNEI. Trimming took 7 bases from V and 6 from J, leaving 15 bases between them. The CDR3: CASKIYGTHGYTF. CDR3 bases: TGTGCCAGCAAAATTTACGGGACACATGGCTACACCTTC. The variable domain in full, with the rest retrieved from reference TRBV2 and TRBJ1-2, is EPEVTQTPSHQVTQMGQEVILRCVPISNHLYFYWYRQILGQKVEFLVSFYNNEISEKSEIFDDQFSVERPDGSNFTLKIRSTKLEDSAMYFCASKIYGTHGYTFGSGTRLTVV.